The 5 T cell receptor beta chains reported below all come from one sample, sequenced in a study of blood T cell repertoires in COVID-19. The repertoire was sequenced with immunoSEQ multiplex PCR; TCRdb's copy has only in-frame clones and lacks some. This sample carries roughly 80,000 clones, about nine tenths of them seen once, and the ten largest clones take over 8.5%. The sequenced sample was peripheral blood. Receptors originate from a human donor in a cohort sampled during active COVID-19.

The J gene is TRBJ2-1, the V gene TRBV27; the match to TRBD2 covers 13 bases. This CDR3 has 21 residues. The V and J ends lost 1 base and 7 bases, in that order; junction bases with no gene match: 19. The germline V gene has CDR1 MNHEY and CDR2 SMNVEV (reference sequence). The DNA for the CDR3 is TGTGCCAGCAGTTTATTACCCGGACTAGCGGGAGTACCCTCCCCTGTTAATGAGCAGTTCTTC. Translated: CASSLLPGLAGVPSPVNEQFF.

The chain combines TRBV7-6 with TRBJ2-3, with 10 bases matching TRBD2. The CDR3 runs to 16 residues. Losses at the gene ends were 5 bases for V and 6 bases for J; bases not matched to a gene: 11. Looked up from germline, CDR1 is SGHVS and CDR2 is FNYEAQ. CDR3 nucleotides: TGTGCCAGCAGCCCCCCCCCTAGCGGGGGACCGGATACGCAGTATTTT. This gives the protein CASSPPPSGGPDTQYF.

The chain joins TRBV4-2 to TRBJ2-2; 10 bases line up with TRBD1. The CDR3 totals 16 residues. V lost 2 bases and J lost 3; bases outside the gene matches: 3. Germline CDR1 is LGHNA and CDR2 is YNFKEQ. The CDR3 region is CASSQSGTGDTGELFF. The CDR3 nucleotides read TGTGCCAGCAGCCAATCCGGGACAGGGGACACCGGGGAGCTGTTTTTT.

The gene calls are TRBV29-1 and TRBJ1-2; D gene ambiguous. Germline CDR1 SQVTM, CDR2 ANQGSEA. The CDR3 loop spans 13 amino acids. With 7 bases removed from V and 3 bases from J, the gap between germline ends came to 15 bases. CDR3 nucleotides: TGCAGCGCCGAGGGTCGTGATGACTATGGCTACACCTTC. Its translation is CSAEGRDDYGYTF.

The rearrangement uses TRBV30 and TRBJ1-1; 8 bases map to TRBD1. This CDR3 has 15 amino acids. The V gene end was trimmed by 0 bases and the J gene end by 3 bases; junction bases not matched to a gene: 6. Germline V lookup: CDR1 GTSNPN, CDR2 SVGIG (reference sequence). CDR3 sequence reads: CAWSVLTGADTEAFF. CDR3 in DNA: TGTGCCTGGAGTGTACTGACAGGGGCAGACACTGAAGCTTTCTTT. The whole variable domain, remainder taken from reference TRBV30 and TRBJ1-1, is SQTIHQWPATLVQPVGSPLSLECTVEGTSNPNLYWYRQAAGRGLQLLFYSVGIGQISSEVPQNLSASRPQDRQFILSSKKLLLSDSGFYLCAWSVLTGADTEAFFGQGTRLTVV.